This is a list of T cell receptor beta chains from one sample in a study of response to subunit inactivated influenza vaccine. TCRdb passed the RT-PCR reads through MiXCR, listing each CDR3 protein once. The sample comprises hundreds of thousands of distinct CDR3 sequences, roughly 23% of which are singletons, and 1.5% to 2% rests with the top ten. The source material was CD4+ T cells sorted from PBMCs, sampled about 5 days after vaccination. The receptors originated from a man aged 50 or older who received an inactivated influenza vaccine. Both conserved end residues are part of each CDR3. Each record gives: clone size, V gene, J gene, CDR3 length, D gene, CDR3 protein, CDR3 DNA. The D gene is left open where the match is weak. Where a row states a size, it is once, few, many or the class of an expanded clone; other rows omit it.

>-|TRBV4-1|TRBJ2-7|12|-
CASKGRGYEQYF
TGCGCCAGCAAGGGCAGGGGCTACGAGCAGTACTTC
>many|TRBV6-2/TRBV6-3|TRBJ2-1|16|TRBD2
CASSSRSLAGSNEQFF
TGTGCCAGCAGTTCTCGGTCACTAGCGGGATCGAATGAGCAGTTCTTC
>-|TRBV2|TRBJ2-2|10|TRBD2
CASSGGKLFF
TGTGCCAGCTCGGGGGGAAAGCTGTTTTTT
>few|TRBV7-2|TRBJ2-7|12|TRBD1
CASRGTVYEQYF
TGTGCCAGCAGGGGGACAGTCTACGAGCAGTACTTC
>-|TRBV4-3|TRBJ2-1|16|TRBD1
CASSQDSRDRGRGQFF
TGCGCCAGCAGCCAAGATAGTAGGGACAGGGGTCGAGGGCAGTTCTTC
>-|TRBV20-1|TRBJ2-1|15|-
CSASGSAYGYNEQFF
TGCAGTGCTAGTGGTTCGGCGTACGGGTACAATGAGCAGTTCTTC
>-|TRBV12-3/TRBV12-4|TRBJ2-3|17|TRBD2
CASISGLASTSTDTQYF
TGTGCCAGCATCTCCGGACTAGCCAGCACTAGCACAGATACGCAGTATTTT
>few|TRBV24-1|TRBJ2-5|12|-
CATSGPRDAQYF
TGTGCCACCAGTGGGCCGAGGGATGCCCAGTACTTC
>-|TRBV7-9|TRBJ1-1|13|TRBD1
CASSGQADTEAFF
TGTGCCAGCAGCGGACAGGCCGACACTGAAGCTTTCTTT
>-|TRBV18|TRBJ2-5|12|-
CASSALQETQYF
TGTGCCAGCTCAGCCCTCCAAGAGACCCAGTACTTC
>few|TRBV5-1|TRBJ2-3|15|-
CASSLARQSTDTQYF
TGCGCCAGCAGCTTGGCTCGACAGAGCACAGATACGCAGTATTTT
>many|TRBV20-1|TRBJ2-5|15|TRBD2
CSANPPAGGLETQYF
TGCAGTGCTAACCCCCCCGCGGGAGGGCTAGAGACCCAGTACTTC
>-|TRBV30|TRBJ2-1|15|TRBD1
CAWSYLGQGAGEQFF
TGTGCCTGGTCGTATCTGGGACAGGGGGCCGGTGAGCAGTTCTTC
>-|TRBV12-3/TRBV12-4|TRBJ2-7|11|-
CASSPNTVLYF
TGTGCCAGCAGTCCAAACACCGTCTTGTACTTC
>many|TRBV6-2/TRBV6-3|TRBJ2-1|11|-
CASMVSGLQFF
TGTGCCAGCATGGTGTCAGGGCTCCAGTTCTTC
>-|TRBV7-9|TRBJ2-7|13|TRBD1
CASSSTGGHEQYF
TGTGCCAGCAGCTCGACAGGGGGCCACGAGCAGTACTTC
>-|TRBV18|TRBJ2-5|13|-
CASSPLVQETQYF
TGTGCCAGCTCACCGCTGGTACAAGAGACCCAGTACTTC
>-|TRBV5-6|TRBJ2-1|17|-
CASSLGQLFISYNEQFF
TGTGCCAGCAGCTTGGGACAGCTCTTTATTTCCTACAATGAGCAGTTCTTC
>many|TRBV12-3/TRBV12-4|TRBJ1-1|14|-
CASSFRGMNTEAFF
TGTGCCAGCAGTTTCAGGGGAATGAACACTGAAGCTTTCTTT
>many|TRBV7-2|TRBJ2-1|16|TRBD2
CASSSRTSGGALEQFF
TGTGCCAGCAGCTCTCGGACTAGCGGGGGGGCACTTGAGCAGTTCTTC
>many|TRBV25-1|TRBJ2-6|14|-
CASSGGSGANVLTF
TGTGCCAGCAGTGGTGGTTCTGGGGCCAACGTCCTGACTTTC
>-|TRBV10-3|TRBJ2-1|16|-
CAISESLGLASNEKFF
TGTGCCATCAGTGAGTCCTTGGGGCTAGCGAGCAATGAGAAGTTCTTC
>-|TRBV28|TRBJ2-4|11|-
CASSLTNIQYF
TGTGCCAGCAGTTTAACCAACATTCAGTACTTC
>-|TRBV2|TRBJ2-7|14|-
CASSGRQSSYEQYF
TGTGCCAGCAGTGGGCGCCAAAGCTCCTACGAGCAGTACTTC
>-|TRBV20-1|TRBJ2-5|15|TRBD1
CSAITGTGGWETQYF
TGCAGTGCTATAACCGGGACAGGGGGCTGGGAGACCCAGTACTTC
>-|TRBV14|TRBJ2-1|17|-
CASSHGAGRGRSGEQFF
TGTGCCAGCAGCCATGGCGCCGGCAGGGGACGTTCAGGGGAGCAGTTCTTC
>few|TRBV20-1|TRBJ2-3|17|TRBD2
CSATPGGKRGSTDTQYF
TGCAGTGCTACCCCCGGAGGGAAGCGGGGAAGCACAGATACGCAGTATTTT
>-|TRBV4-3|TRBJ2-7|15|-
CASSQDTRALYEQYF
TGCGCCAGCAGCCAAGATACCAGGGCTCTATACGAGCAGTACTTC
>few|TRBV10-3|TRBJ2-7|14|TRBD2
CAIRPNGGTYEQYF
TGTGCCATCAGGCCCAACGGGGGGACCTACGAGCAGTACTTC
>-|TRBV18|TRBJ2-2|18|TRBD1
CASSPRTGGGSITGELFF
TGTGCCAGCTCACCGCGGACAGGGGGAGGTTCGATCACCGGGGAGCTGTTTTTT
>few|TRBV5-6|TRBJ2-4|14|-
CASSLAVSKNIQYF
TGTGCCAGCAGCTTGGCCGTTTCCAAAAACATTCAGTACTTC